This TCR beta chain was identified during a study of memory CD4+ T cells and cytomegalovirus serostatus. Study details: Of the healthy Belgian adults, under 10 were CMV seropositive and 24 seronegative. Findings of the study overall: Median bootstrapped AUC for CMV status was around 0.96 originally, around 0.91 US-trained. CD4+ memory repertoires contained about two fifths of the roughly 150 reported CMV TCRbeta sequences.

The sort gate was single viable CD3+CD4+CD8-CD45RO+ cells for memory CD4+ T cells. Donors' CMV status reflects serum IgG against pp150, pp28, p38, p52. Notes on this clone: The antigen is unknown.

Repertoires were generated with immunoSEQ multiplex PCR, while TCRdb's copy carries only in-frame clones and drops some. The data show approximately 27,000 clones, 76% seen once. Germline V gives CDR1 SGHTA, CDR2 FQGNSA. This CDR3 has 16 residues. V lost 5 bases to trimming and J lost 1 base, with 15 bases between them. The source is an adult in good health and CMV-seronegative. Material: memory CD4+ T cells from blood. The gene calls are TRBV7-2 and TRBJ2-1; tentative D call: TRBD2 (6 bases). The CDR3 DNA sequence: TGTGCCAGCAGCCCTGGCGGGGTGGGGTCCTACAATGAGCAGTTCTTC. Its translation: CASSPGGVGSYNEQFF.